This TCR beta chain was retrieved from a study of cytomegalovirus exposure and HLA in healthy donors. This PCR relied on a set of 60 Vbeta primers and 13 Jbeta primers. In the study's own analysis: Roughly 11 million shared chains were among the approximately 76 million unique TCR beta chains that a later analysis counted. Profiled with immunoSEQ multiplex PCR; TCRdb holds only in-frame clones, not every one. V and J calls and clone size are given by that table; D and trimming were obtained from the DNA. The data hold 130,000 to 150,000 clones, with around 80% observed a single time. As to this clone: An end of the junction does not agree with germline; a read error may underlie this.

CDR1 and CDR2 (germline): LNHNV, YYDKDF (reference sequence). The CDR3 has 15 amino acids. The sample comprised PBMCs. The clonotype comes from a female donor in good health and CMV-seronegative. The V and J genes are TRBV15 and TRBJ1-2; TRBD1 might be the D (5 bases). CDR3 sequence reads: CATSSGAGEGYGYPF. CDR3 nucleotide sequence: TGTGCCACCAGCAGTGGGGCCGGGGAGGGCTATGGCTACCCCTTC. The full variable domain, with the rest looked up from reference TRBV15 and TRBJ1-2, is DAMVIQNPRYQVTQFGKPVTLSCSQTLNHNVMYWYQQKSSQAPKLLFHYYDKDFNNEADTPDNFQSRRPNTSFCFLDIRSPGLGDTAMYLCATSSGAGEGYGYPFGSGTRLTVV.